Presented here are 8 T cell receptor beta chains from one specimen sequenced in a study of vaccination and CD4 T cells after COVID-19. Their target antigens are unknown. Documented time point: late sampling 161 to 241 days after vaccination in three convalescent patients. Noted treatment: roughly nine-day PBMC culture with coronavirus spike peptide pools or control peptides (ViraFEST assay). At the Johns Hopkins FTIC core, DNA taken from cultured CD4+ T cells was sequenced by way of the Oncomine TCR Beta short-read assay. TCRdb processed the PCR reads anew with MiXCR; each CDR3 protein has one entry. The sample consists of about 17,000 distinct CDR3 sequences, around 48% of them appearing once. Sequencing used CD4+ T cells from blood, cultured in vitro, obtained about 7 months after SARS-CoV-2 vaccination. These receptors all come from a human donor who had recovered from COVID-19.

The genes are TRBV20-1 and TRBJ2-3, with TRBD2 matching 7 bases. The length of the CDR3 is 15 residues. After removal of 3 bases from V and 0 bases from J, the junction contained 6 bases not matched to a gene. Germline V lookup: CDR1 DFQATT, CDR2 SNEGSKA (reference sequence). Here the CDR3 reads CSASGGTTSTDTQYF. Here the CDR3 DNA reads TGCAGTGCTAGCGGGGGGACGACTAGCACAGATACGCAGTATTTT.

The rearrangement links TRBV5-1 to TRBJ2-7; D may match TRBD1 or TRBD2 (5 bases each). V was pared by 4 bases and J by 2 bases, with 13 bases between. The CDR3 sequence is 14 residues long. CDR1 and CDR2 from the germline V gene are SGHRS and YFSETQ. CDR3 protein: CASSQGRQTYEQYF. Here the CDR3 DNA reads TGCGCCAGCAGCCAGGGACGGCAGACCTACGAGCAGTACTTC.

This clonotype showed up just a few times. The DNA for the CDR3 is TGCAGTGCTAGAGATGTCGTTAAGGCGTACGAGCAGTACTTC. Its protein product is CSARDVVKAYEQYF. The V and J genes are TRBV20-1 and TRBJ2-7; D remains ambiguous. Germline CDR1 DFQATT, CDR2 SNEGSKA (reference sequence). The V and J ends lost 0 bases and 4 bases respectively, with 13 bases between them. The CDR3 is 14 amino acids.

With respect to this clonotype: Mismatch with germline at one junction end may stem from a read error. The chain carries TRBV4-2 and TRBJ2-1; TRBD2 matches at 11 bases. This CDR3 is built from 16 residues. Germline loops: CDR1 LGHNA, CDR2 YNFKEQ. The CDR3 sequence: CGSSQDLAGGWNEQFF. CDR3 sequence (DNA): TGTGGCAGCAGCCAAGACTTAGCGGGAGGGTGGAATGAGCAGTTCTTC.

The rearrangement uses TRBV6-1 and TRBJ1-1, with unresolved D. CDR3 length equals 13 residues. Germline V CDR1 and CDR2: MNHNS, SASEGT. Deletions cut 7 bases from V and 1 base from J, with 10 bases between. The CDR3 DNA reads as TGTGCCAGCATCGAAATCAGGAACACTGAAGCTTTCTTT. Translation: CASIEIRNTEAFF.

Comments on this clonotype: Compared with germline, one end of the junction differs, possibly owing to a read error. The chain employs TRBV7-7 and TRBJ2-2; either TRBD1 or TRBD2 may fit D (5 bases each). This CDR3 region has 14 residues. Germline V gene lookup returns CDR1 SSHAT and CDR2 FNYEAQ (reference sequence). CDR3: CASSSGAYTGELFF. CDR3 coding DNA: TGTGCTAGCAGCTCCGGGGCCTACACCGGGGAGCTGTTTTTT.

The J gene is TRBJ1-2, the V gene TRBV20-1; TRBD1 matches 9 bases. J gave up 2 bases and V 1 base, and 2 bases lay outside the gene matches. The CDR3 loop spans 14 amino acids. Germline values: CDR1 DFQATT, CDR2 SNEGSKA (reference sequence). The DNA for the CDR3 is TGCAGTGCTAGAGGCGACAGGGGGAACTATGGCTACACCTTC. The encoded protein is CSARGDRGNYGYTF.

This clonotype turned up a few times. This chain uses TRBV7-3 with TRBJ2-2; D is ambiguous. The length of the CDR3 is 13 residues. With 4 bases removed from V and 3 bases from J, the gap between germline ends came to 6 bases. CDR1 is SGHTA, CDR2 FQGTGA, per germline. CDR3 in amino acids: CASSYQHTGELFF. CDR3 bases: TGTGCCAGCAGCTACCAGCACACCGGGGAGCTGTTTTTT.